These 21 T cell receptor beta chains share one sample of origin, sequenced in a study of T-cell memory formation after mild COVID-19. TCRdb fed the 5' RACE reads into MiXCR, producing one record per CDR3 protein. Among 380,000 or so distinct CDR3 sequences listed, approximately 15% were seen once. Sequencing was done on a sample of PBMCs or a T cell subset sorted from them (not recorded which). The receptors were gathered from a man between 18 and 35 years old who had mild COVID-19 (a few samples of this study predate the infection). Cell type and time point are not known.

The sample holds many counts of this clonotype. The chain carries TRBV6-2 or TRBV6-3 and TRBJ2-5, with D possibly matching TRBD1 (6 bases). CDR1 MNHEY and CDR2 SVGEGT come from the germline V gene. The CDR3 is made up of 16 amino acids. V dropped 7 bases and J dropped 6 bases, with 24 bases sitting between them. The CDR3 bases are TGTGCCAGCACTCCTGTCCCCGACAGGCATAGTAAGACCCAGTACTTC. Translated, it gives CASTPVPDRHSKTQYF.

This clonotype was detected only a few times. The V call is TRBV11-2, the J call TRBJ1-2; 7 positions match TRBD1. V gave up 2 bases and J gave up 1 base; unmatched junction bases: 7. There are 16 residues in the CDR3. Per germline, CDR1 SGHAT and CDR2 FQNNGV. The chain's CDR3 is CASSLKPDRFNYGYTF. CDR3 sequence (DNA): TGTGCCAGCAGCTTAAAACCGGACAGGTTTAACTATGGCTACACCTTC.

The genes are TRBV11-2 and TRBJ2-6; 10 nucleotides line up with TRBD1. The V gene end was trimmed by 4 bases and the J gene end by 0 bases; junction bases not matched to a gene: 9. The CDR3 totals 19 residues. CDR1 is SGHAT, CDR2 FQNNGV, per germline. CDR3 nucleotide sequence: TGTGCCAGCAGCTCGCTCATCCGGGACAGGGGCTCTGGGGCCAACGTCCTGACTTTC. Amino acid sequence: CASSSLIRDRGSGANVLTF.

This clonotype was found a few times. The chain is built from TRBV5-6 and TRBJ2-2; 8 positions match TRBD2. Unmatched junction bases numbered 4, after V lost 2 bases and J lost 4 bases. CDR1 is SGHDT and CDR2 is YYEEEE in the germline V gene. CDR3 size: 15 residues. CDR3 in amino acids: CASSFPGGTTGELFF. Written as DNA, the CDR3 is TGTGCCAGCAGCTTTCCGGGGGGGACCACCGGGGAGCTGTTTTTT.

This clonotype showed up just a few times. This chain connects TRBV24-1 to TRBJ2-4; no clear D. Germline lookup yields CDR1 KGHDR and CDR2 SFDVKD. Trimming removed 0 bases from V and 1 base from J, with 15 bases in between. The CDR3 spans 18 residues. CDR3 sequence reads: CATSDLLVEGLAKNIQYF. The CDR3 DNA reads TGTGCCACCAGTGATTTGTTGGTGGAAGGGCTGGCCAAAAACATTCAGTACTTC.

The table lists this clonotype with a few counts. The rearrangement uses TRBV10-3 and TRBJ2-7; possibly TRBD2 for D (6 bases). V was cut by 11 bases and J by 4 bases, with 15 bases left in between. Germline values: CDR1 ENHRY, CDR2 SYGVKD. This CDR3 has 12 residues. The CDR3 is CAANGEDYEQYF. CDR3 DNA: TGTGCCGCCAACGGGGAGGATTACGAGCAGTACTTC.

This rearrangement joins TRBV20-1 to TRBJ2-7; D is perhaps TRBD2 (7 bases). V was shortened by 5 bases and J by 2 bases, with 19 bases between the two germline ends. This CDR3 spans 15 amino acids. Germline-derived CDR1 and CDR2 are DFQATT and SNEGSKA (reference sequence). The CDR3 spells CSAPFGLGTTYEQYF. The DNA for the CDR3 is TGCAGTGCTCCGTTCGGACTAGGGACAACCTACGAGCAGTACTTC.

The table lists this clonotype with a few counts. The chain joins TRBV5-4 to TRBJ1-3; D not certain. The germline CDR1 and CDR2 sequences are SGHNT and YYREEE (reference sequence). Trimming removed 6 bases from V and 3 bases from J, with 16 bases in between. The CDR3 loop spans 15 amino acids. CDR3 coding DNA: TGTGCCAGCACCGCCGCGCCGGGAGGTGGAAACACCATATATTTT. It specifies CASTAAPGGGNTIYF.

This clonotype was seen repeatedly, ten times or more. The genes are TRBV7-2 and TRBJ2-5; D may be TRBD1 or TRBD2 (6 bases each). The germline CDR1 and CDR2 sequences are SGHTA and FQGNSA. The CDR3 is 16 amino acids. V was clipped by 5 bases and J by 4 bases, with 20 bases between them. The CDR3 spells CASSRRTGRQGETQYF. CDR3 nucleotide sequence: TGTGCCAGCAGCCGCAGAACAGGGAGGCAGGGAGAGACCCAGTACTTC.

This clonotype was seen a few times. The V call is TRBV7-2, the J call TRBJ1-5; D remains unclear. This CDR3 spans 15 amino acids. Deletions cut 1 base from V and 2 bases from J, with 9 bases between. The germline gives CDR1 SGHTA, CDR2 FQGNSA. The chain's CDR3 is CASSLERVGNQPQHF. In DNA, the CDR3 is TGTGCCAGCAGCTTAGAGCGGGTCGGCAATCAGCCCCAGCATTTT. Full variable domain (missing parts from reference TRBV7-2 and TRBJ1-5): GAGVSQSPSNKVTEKGKDVELRCDPISGHTALYWYRQSLGQGLEFLIYFQGNSAPDKSGLPSDRFSAERTGGSVSTLTIQRTQQEDSAVYLCASSLERVGNQPQHFGDGTRLSIL.

This clonotype has a handful of counts. The CDR3 DNA sequence: TGCGCCAGCAGCCAAGACGGGACTAGCGGGACCGGGGCGGATACGCAGTATTTT. Protein: CASSQDGTSGTGADTQYF. This chain joins TRBV4-3 and TRBJ2-3; 13 bases are a match to TRBD2. V dropped 0 bases and J dropped 6; count of bases not matched to a gene: 9. Germline CDR1 reads LGHNA; CDR2 reads YSLEER. CDR3 length: 18 residues.

This clonotype has a count of ten or more. The chain has TRBV4-2 and TRBJ1-2, with D hard to call. With 1 base removed from V and 4 bases from J, the gap between germline ends came to 22 bases. Germline V gives CDR1 LGHNA, CDR2 YNFKEQ. The CDR3 runs 18 residues. CDR3 region: CASSQVPPGSSFPYGYTF. The CDR3 nucleotides read TGTGCCAGCAGCCAAGTACCTCCGGGCAGCAGCTTCCCCTATGGCTACACCTTC.

J is TRBJ2-1 and V is TRBV3-1, with a tentative D call TRBD2 (5 bases). CDR3 length: 14 amino acids. Trimming removed 8 bases at V and 7 bases at J, with 18 bases between. Germline assignment: CDR1 LGHDT and CDR2 YNNKEL (reference sequence). The CDR3 nucleotides are TGTGCCAGCGAAGGCTCAGCGGTAGGGAATGAGCAGTTCTTC. It specifies CASEGSAVGNEQFF.

This clonotype was observed many times. This sequence joins TRBV7-3 and TRBJ2-1; D might be TRBD1 (6 bases). The CDR3 sequence is 16 residues long. Germline CDR1 is SGHTA and CDR2 is FQGTGA. Trimming removed 2 bases at V and 6 bases at J, with 17 bases between. The CDR3 nucleotides read TGTGCCAGCAGCTTAGACGTGTCCGGGACATTCAATGAGCAGTTCTTC. Translating it yields CASSLDVSGTFNEQFF.

This clonotype has just a few counts. The J gene is TRBJ2-3, the V gene TRBV7-2; maybe TRBD2 (6 bases). The V and J ends lost 3 bases and 1 base respectively, with 14 bases between them. Germline V lookup: CDR1 SGHTA, CDR2 FQGNSA. There are 16 residues in the CDR3. The chain's CDR3 is CASSLPPGLRTDTQYF. As DNA, the CDR3 is TGTGCCAGCAGCTTGCCTCCGGGACTTCGCACAGATACGCAGTATTTT.

This clonotype has at least ten counts. This rearrangement joins TRBV6-5 to TRBJ1-2; D remains ambiguous. The germline V and J ends were trimmed by 3 bases and 4 bases, with 18 bases remaining between them. Germline assignment: CDR1 MNHEY and CDR2 SVGAGI. This CDR3 comprises 16 residues. CDR3 sequence (DNA): TGTGCCAGCAGTTATTCCTCTCTGGCGCCCGCCTATGGCTACACCTTC. Translation: CASSYSSLAPAYGYTF.

The chain employs TRBV6-6 and TRBJ1-1; D might be TRBD1 (6 bases). Germline CDR1 and CDR2: MNHNY and SVGAGI (reference sequence). The ends were cut back, 6 bases at V and 7 bases at J, with 12 bases in the middle. The CDR3 has 12 residues. The CDR3 nucleotides are TGTGCCAGCAGCTTAGGACAGATTGAAGCTTTCTTT. This translates into CASSLGQIEAFF.

The chain links TRBV24-1 to TRBJ2-5; D possibly matches TRBD1 or TRBD2 (5 bases each). Deletions cut 3 bases from V and 2 bases from J, with 15 bases between. Germline V gene data show CDR1 as KGHDR and CDR2 as SFDVKD. CDR3 length equals 16 residues. This CDR3 reads CATSDRTRGAQETQYF. The CDR3 DNA sequence: TGTGCCACCAGTGATAGGACAAGAGGGGCTCAAGAGACCCAGTACTTC.

This rearrangement joins TRBV20-1 to TRBJ1-1; 7 bases match TRBD1. Germline CDR1 and CDR2: DFQATT and SNEGSKA (reference sequence). Trimming cost V 1 base and J 4 bases; bases outside gene matches: 6. The CDR3 sequence is 14 residues long. CDR3 bases: TGCAGTGCTAGAGTCAGGGGGTCCGGCACTGAAGCTTTCTTT. It is translated as CSARVRGSGTEAFF.

This clonotype was detected only a few times. The rearrangement links TRBV4-1 to TRBJ2-3; 9 bases match TRBD2. The V segment lost 1 base and the J segment 3 bases; nucleotides outside the gene matches: 5. This CDR3 region has 16 residues. Germline V gene sequence: CDR1 MGHRA, CDR2 YSYEKL. In DNA form, the CDR3 reads TGCGCCAGCAGCCAAGTCCTAGCGGGGTTTACAGATACGCAGTATTTT. It is translated as CASSQVLAGFTDTQYF.

This rearrangement joins TRBV29-1 to TRBJ1-1; 7 bases align to TRBD1. The CDR3 has 13 residues. Germline V gene lookup returns CDR1 SQVTM and CDR2 ANQGSEA. CDR3 region: CSPEQGWDTEAFF. In DNA form, the CDR3 reads TGCAGTCCCGAACAGGGGTGGGACACTGAAGCTTTCTTT.